A single sample gave rise to the 20 T cell receptor beta chains below, sequenced in a study of control samples from healthy donors and cancer patients. Here immunoSEQ multiplex PCR was the method, and the copy in TCRdb shows in-frame clones only, minus some. Of 170,000 or so clones in the sample, roughly 90% were seen once. The sequenced sample consisted of blood. These receptors were taken from a woman in her forties or fifties in good health.

V and J are TRBV5-4 and TRBJ2-3; D possibly matches TRBD1 or TRBD2 (7 bases each). V gave up 3 bases and J gave up 2 bases, with 13 bases separating them. This CDR3 spans 15 amino acids. Germline CDR1 and CDR2: SGHNT and YYREEE (reference sequence). The CDR3 nucleotides read TGTGCCAGCAGCTCAGGGGGGGGGCCCACAGATACGCAGTATTTT. This sequence encodes CASSSGGGPTDTQYF.

The chain carries TRBV30 and TRBJ2-7, with D maybe TRBD2 (6 bases). The germline CDR1 and CDR2 sequences are GTSNPN and SVGIG (reference sequence). The V gene lost 5 bases and the J gene lost 0 bases, with 32 bases spanning the gap. The CDR3 consists of 20 residues. DNA for the CDR3: TGTGCCTGGCAGGCCCGAAAAGGTCCCCCGGCGGGGCTCAGCTCCTACGAGCAGTACTTC. Translation gives CAWQARKGPPAGLSSYEQYF. Together with reference TRBV30 and TRBJ2-7, the CDR3 gives the full variable domain: SQTIHQWPATLVQPVGSPLSLECTVEGTSNPNLYWYRQAAGRGLQLLFYSVGIGQISSEVPQNLSASRPQDRQFILSSKKLLLSDSGFYLCAWQARKGPPAGLSSYEQYFGPGTRLTVT.

The chain uses TRBV6-6 and TRBJ2-7; tentatively, D is TRBD1 or TRBD2 (6 bases each). The CDR3 is 15 amino acids. The germline V gene encodes CDR1 MNHNY and CDR2 SVGAGI (reference sequence). V was pared by 2 bases and J by 4 bases, with 15 bases between. CDR3 nucleotides: TGTGCCAGCAGTTACGTACAGGGAGGTAAATACGAGCAGTACTTC. Translated, it gives CASSYVQGGKYEQYF.

V and J are TRBV28 and TRBJ2-7; no definite D call. Trimming took off 3 bases at V and 7 bases at J, with 10 bases between the two ends. CDR3 length: 12 amino acids. Germline CDR1 reads MDHEN; CDR2 reads SYDVKM. CDR3 in amino acids: CASSFRLGEQYF. The CDR3 DNA reads TGTGCCAGCAGTTTTAGATTGGGAGAGCAGTACTTC. The whole variable domain, filled in from reference TRBV28 and TRBJ2-7, reads DVKVTQSSRYLVKRTGEKVFLECVQDMDHENMFWYRQDPGLGLRLIYFSYDVKMKEKGDIPEGYSVSREKKERFSLILESASTNQTSMYLCASSFRLGEQYFGPGTRLTVT.

The J gene is TRBJ1-1, the V gene TRBV9; maybe TRBD1 (5 bases). Germline V lookup: CDR1 SGDLS, CDR2 YYNGEE. Trimming stripped 3 bases from V and 4 bases from J, with 22 bases between. The CDR3 extends over 17 amino acids. CDR3 sequence reads: CASSAVQDSNYGTEAFF. The DNA of the CDR3 is TGTGCCAGCAGCGCTGTACAGGACTCGAACTATGGCACTGAAGCTTTCTTT.

Remarks on this clone: A much larger clone differs from this one at a single base, so this may be a read error. The chain joins TRBV14 to TRBJ2-5, with unresolved D. The CDR3 has 12 amino acids. Trimming stripped 4 bases from V and 2 bases from J, with 5 bases between. Germline V gene data show CDR1 as SGHDN and CDR2 as FVKESK. DNA of the CDR3: TGTGCCAGCAGCCGGCTACAAGAGACCCAGTACTTC. This sequence encodes CASSRLQETQYF.

The chain has TRBV30 and TRBJ2-7, with no clear D. This CDR3 has 13 residues. The germline V and J ends were trimmed by 3 bases and 3 bases, with 12 bases remaining between them. Germline CDR1 is GTSNPN and CDR2 is SVGIG (reference sequence). The CDR3 region is CAWRQKVNYEQYF. In nucleotides, the CDR3 is TGTGCCTGGAGGCAGAAGGTGAACTACGAGCAGTACTTC.

The rearrangement joins TRBV29-1 to TRBJ1-1; D gene uncertain. Looked up from germline, CDR1 is SQVTM and CDR2 is ANQGSEA. CDR3 length: 13 residues. V dropped 6 bases and J dropped 1 base, with 12 bases sitting between them. The CDR3 DNA reads as TGCAGCGTCCGGACGGGGAGGAACACTGAAGCTTTCTTT. It is translated as CSVRTGRNTEAFF. The full variable domain, rest sourced from reference TRBV29-1 and TRBJ1-1, is SAVISQKPSRDICQRGTSLTIQCQVDSQVTMMFWYRQQPGQSLTLIATANQGSEATYESGFVIDKFPISRPNLTFSTLTVSNMSPEDSSIYLCSVRTGRNTEAFFGQGTRLTVV.

V usage is TRBV27 and J usage is TRBJ1-5; D might be TRBD1 (5 bases). V lost 6 bases and J 0 bases, leaving 12 bases between the germline ends. CDR1 MNHEY and CDR2 SMNVEV come from the germline V gene (reference sequence). The CDR3 consists of 15 residues. DNA for the CDR3: TGTGCCAGCAGCCCTCGGGGGGATAGCAATCAGCCCCAGCATTTT. The encoded protein is CASSPRGDSNQPQHF.

The chain recombines TRBV7-8 with TRBJ2-1; 15 bases map to TRBD2. V lost 4 bases to trimming and J lost 6 bases; unmatched junction nucleotides: 4. This CDR3 comprises 16 residues. The germline V gene encodes CDR1 SGHVS and CDR2 FQNEAQ. CDR3 region: CASSWTSGRASNEQFF. The DNA for the CDR3 is TGTGCCAGCAGCTGGACTAGCGGGAGGGCCAGCAATGAGCAGTTCTTC.

This clone has only a few counts. The CDR3 sequence is CASSLQVAGTGANVLTF. The CDR3 DNA is TGTGCCAGCAGCCTACAGGTTGCCGGTACTGGGGCCAACGTCCTGACTTTC. This chain connects TRBV13 to TRBJ2-6; D may be TRBD1 (5 bases). The V and J ends lost 5 bases and 2 bases respectively, with 16 bases between them. The germline V gene has CDR1 PRHDT and CDR2 FYEKMQ (reference sequence). The CDR3 consists of 17 residues. Filled out from reference TRBV13 and TRBJ2-6, the complete variable domain reads AAGVIQSPRHLIKEKRETATLKCYPIPRHDTVYWYQQGPGQDPQFLISFYEKMQSDKGSIPDRFSAQQFSDYHSELNMSSLELGDSALYFCASSLQVAGTGANVLTFGAGSRLTVL.

This clone has more than one count but fewer than ten. CDR3 DNA sequence: TGTGCCAGCAGCCCGACAGGATTTGAAGCTTTCTTT. This codes for CASSPTGFEAFF. The V and J genes are TRBV6-2 or TRBV6-3 and TRBJ1-1; D might be TRBD1 (6 bases). Germline loops: CDR1 MNHEY, CDR2 SVGEGT. V shed 6 bases and J shed 7 bases, with 12 bases lying between them. The CDR3 totals 12 residues.

In its sample, this clone was seen many times. The chain joins TRBV7-3 to TRBJ2-7, with D possibly matching TRBD2 (5 bases). Looked up from germline, CDR1 is SGHTA and CDR2 is FQGTGA. This CDR3 comprises 13 residues. Trimming pared 4 bases from V and 6 bases from J, leaving 13 bases between. The CDR3 DNA is TGTGCCAGCAGCTCTGACAACGGAGGCGAGCAGTACTTC. It specifies CASSSDNGGEQYF.

The chain recombines TRBV7-3 with TRBJ2-3; 16 bases align to TRBD2. Losses at the gene ends were 4 bases for V and 3 bases for J; bases not matched to a gene: 13. The CDR3 loop spans 20 amino acids. CDR1 and CDR2 from the germline V gene are SGHTA and FQGTGA. CDR3 sequence: CASSSVPGLAGGMRTDTQYF. DNA for the CDR3: TGTGCCAGCAGCTCCGTGCCGGGACTAGCGGGGGGGATGCGGACAGATACGCAGTATTTT. The whole variable domain, filled in from reference TRBV7-3 and TRBJ2-3, reads GAGVSQTPSNKVTEKGKYVELRCDPISGHTALYWYRQSLGQGPEFLIYFQGTGAADDSGLPNDRFFAVRPEGSVSTLKIQRTERGDSAVYLCASSSVPGLAGGMRTDTQYFGPGTRLTVL.

V usage is TRBV19 and J usage is TRBJ1-4; D perhaps matches TRBD1 (6 bases). V lost 6 bases to trimming and J lost 4 bases, with 15 bases between them. The CDR3 is 15 amino acids. Germline V gives CDR1 LNHDA, CDR2 SQIVND (reference sequence). In nucleotides, the CDR3 is TGTGCCAGTAGGGCCCGGGACACCGGTAATGAAAAACTGTTTTTT. Translated, it gives CASRARDTGNEKLFF. Based on the CDR3 plus reference TRBV19 and TRBJ1-4, the full variable domain is DGGITQSPKYLFRKEGQNVTLSCEQNLNHDAMYWYRQDPGQGLRLIYYSQIVNDFQKGDIAEGYSVSREKKESFPLTVTSAQKNPTAFYLCASRARDTGNEKLFFGSGTQLSVL.

The rearrangement uses TRBV7-9 and TRBJ1-2; D might be TRBD1 (6 bases). V was trimmed by 5 bases and J by 0 bases, leaving 19 bases between them. The germline CDR1 and CDR2 sequences are SEHNR and FQNEAQ (reference sequence). The CDR3 is made up of 17 amino acids. The CDR3 reads CASSAGQILRANYGYTF. CDR3 in DNA: TGTGCCAGCAGCGCCGGACAGATTCTACGAGCTAACTATGGCTACACCTTC.

V gene TRBV7-3 combines with J gene TRBJ1-1; D possibly corresponds to TRBD1 (5 bases). In germline, CDR1 is SGHTA, CDR2 FQGTGA. V lost 4 bases, J lost 7 bases, and 16 bases lay in between. The CDR3 covers 14 residues. The CDR3, as DNA: TGTGCCAGCAGCTCCACGGGCCAGGGTTATGAAGCTTTCTTT. Translation: CASSSTGQGYEAFF.

The rearrangement links TRBV7-2 to TRBJ2-7; D call uncertain. Germline lookup yields CDR1 SGHTA and CDR2 FQGNSA. The V end was cut by 5 bases, the J end by 7 bases, with 15 bases between. CDR3 length: 13 residues. The CDR3 DNA follows: TGTGCCAGCAGCCCACGGATACAGCTAGAGCAGTACTTC. Translation gives CASSPRIQLEQYF.

This chain links TRBV10-3 with TRBJ2-7; 12 nucleotides align to TRBD2. The trim removed 2 bases at V and 5 bases at J, leaving 1 base unmatched. CDR3 length: 14 amino acids. Germline CDR1 ENHRY, CDR2 SYGVKD. CDR3 loop: CAISEGLAGNEQYF. The CDR3 nucleotides are TGTGCCATCAGTGAGGGACTAGCGGGAAACGAGCAGTACTTC.

The chain is built from TRBV4-3 and TRBJ1-1; TRBD1 agrees at 8 bases. J was trimmed by 10 bases and V by 0 bases; bases with no gene match: 10. CDR3 length: 15 amino acids. CDR1 and CDR2 (germline): LGHNA, YSLEER. The CDR3 region is CASSQDVGQGAGAFF. The DNA of the CDR3 is TGCGCCAGCAGCCAAGATGTGGGGCAGGGGGCAGGAGCTTTCTTT.